These T cell receptor beta chains were read from a single sample in a study of long-term antiretroviral therapy in people with HIV. Sequencing used immunoSEQ multiplex PCR; TCRdb keeps in-frame clones, though not all of them. The sample has some 25,000 clones; around 88% are singletons. This specimen was unsorted PBMCs, taken 3 years after starting antiretroviral therapy. The receptors stem from a man between 18 and 35 years old with HIV. The conserved cysteine and the conserved F or W are not part of the CDR3 here. The size field is filled for only some rows; it gives once, few, many or a size class.

clone size	V gene	J gene	CDR3 protein
-	TRBV7-8	TRBJ2-5	ASSLVLGLGRGVEETQY
-	TRBV28	TRBJ2-1	ASSLLSGSYNEQF
-	TRBV2	TRBJ1-1	ASIPTGGNTEAF
once	TRBV7-2	TRBJ1-5	ASSSGRDQPQH
-	TRBV25-1	TRBJ1-2	ASAQENGYT
-	TRBV9	TRBJ1-4	ASSRGYQSNEKLF
-	TRBV7-3	TRBJ2-4	ASSPRGGDPLAKNIQY
-	TRBV11-1	TRBJ2-7	ASRPAWDDSYEQY
once	TRBV2	TRBJ1-2	ASSVVKGMNGYT
-	TRBV7-3	TRBJ2-2	ASSLFDTGELF
-	TRBV7-7	TRBJ2-7	ASSLESGPSYEQY
-	TRBV5-5	TRBJ1-2	ASSRSTAQRIGYT
few	TRBV6-5	TRBJ2-2	ASSYAGELF
-	TRBV28	TRBJ1-4	ASSKPTATNEKLF
-	TRBV28	TRBJ2-2	ASRVLAGGAGELF
-	TRBV4-1	TRBJ2-5	ASSQDRRGETQY
few	TRBV11-2	TRBJ1-1	ASSLALNTEAF
-	TRBV7-9	TRBJ1-2	ASGDRGSNGYT
-	TRBV4-2	TRBJ2-3	ASSQGPWTSGTNTQY
-	TRBV2	TRBJ2-7	ASHEVGGNSYEQY
-	TRBV4-2	TRBJ2-3	ASSFRGPSTDTQY
-	TRBV10-1	TRBJ1-4	ATSQGTNEKLF
-	TRBV5-6	TRBJ1-2	ASSLSAVNYGYT
few	TRBV6-1	TRBJ1-2	ASSPQGAYYGYT
-	TRBV6-5	TRBJ1-4	ASRQTGGAGEKLF
-	TRBV11-2	TRBJ1-1	ASLGRGDTEAF
-	TRBV19	TRBJ1-4	ASTHGGTTNEKLF
-	TRBV5-1	TRBJ1-4	ASSLGGYLSSELF
once	TRBV9	TRBJ1-1	ASSVEGTGTEAF
-	TRBV6-5	TRBJ1-2	ASSYRTIGSDT
-	TRBV19	TRBJ2-3	ASSYVFTDTQY
-	TRBV4-1	TRBJ2-7	ASSQVSPESREQY
-	TRBV2	TRBJ2-5	ASLKEGRIAETQY
-	TRBV18	TRBJ1-6	ASSPPQGTANSPLH
few	TRBV5-4	TRBJ1-6	ASSLRGSGSPLH
few	TRBV5-1	TRBJ1-3	ASRAGSGNTIY
-	TRBV5-4	TRBJ2-5	ASSLAGTSVGDRETQY
-	TRBV7-2	TRBJ1-5	ASSWGNQPQH
-	TRBV18	TRBJ2-7	ASSPVDRGYSYEQY
-	TRBV5-1	TRBJ1-4	ASSSQGGGNEKLF
-	TRBV28	TRBJ1-1	ASYPGTANTEAF
-	TRBV19	TRBJ1-1	ASSPWDRIEAF
once	TRBV30	TRBJ2-5	AWSAGTEETQY
-	TRBV10-3	TRBJ2-3	AITPGPGSSTDTQY
-	TRBV6-1	TRBJ2-7	ASSVAGAVYEQY
-	TRBV28	TRBJ1-2	ASSQTGNYGYT
-	TRBV5-1	TRBJ2-2	ASSRRPSGGAPPSGELF
-	TRBV7-9	TRBJ1-1	ASSLGQTNTEAF
-	TRBV5-1	TRBJ1-2	ASSLGSNYGYT
-	TRBV29-1	TRBJ1-2	SVEGYGYT
-	TRBV5-6	TRBJ1-3	ASSLPSGNTIY
-	TRBV6-6	TRBJ1-5	ASRLPGNQPQH
once	TRBV6-1	TRBJ2-3	ASSEAGGSTDTQY
-	TRBV9	TRBJ1-2	ASSAYSSYGYT
-	TRBV2	TRBJ2-3	ASSEVPPTSGELDTQY